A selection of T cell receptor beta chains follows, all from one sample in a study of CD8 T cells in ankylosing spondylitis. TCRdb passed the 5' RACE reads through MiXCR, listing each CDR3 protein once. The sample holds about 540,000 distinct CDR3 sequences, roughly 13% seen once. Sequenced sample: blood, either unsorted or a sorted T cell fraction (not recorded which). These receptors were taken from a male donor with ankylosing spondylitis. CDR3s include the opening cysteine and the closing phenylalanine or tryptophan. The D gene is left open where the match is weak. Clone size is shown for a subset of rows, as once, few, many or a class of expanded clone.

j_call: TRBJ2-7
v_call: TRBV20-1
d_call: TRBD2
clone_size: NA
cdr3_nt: TGCAGTGCTAGATTAGCGGGAGGGCCTCCCCACGAGCAGTACTTC
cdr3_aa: CSARLAGGPPHEQYF

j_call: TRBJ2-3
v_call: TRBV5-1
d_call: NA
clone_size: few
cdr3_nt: TGCGCCAGCAGGCTCACTAGCACAGATACGCAGTATTTT
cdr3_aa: CASRLTSTDTQYF

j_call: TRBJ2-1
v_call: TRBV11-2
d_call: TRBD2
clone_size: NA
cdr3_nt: TGTGCCAGCAGGTCTTTCGGAAGGCGGGAGGGGAGCTCCTACAATGAGCAGTTCTTC
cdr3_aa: CASRSFGRREGSSYNEQFF

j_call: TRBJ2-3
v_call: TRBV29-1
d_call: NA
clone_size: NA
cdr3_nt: TGCAGCGTTGAAGGGGGCCGCACAGATACGCAGTATTTT
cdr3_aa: CSVEGGRTDTQYF

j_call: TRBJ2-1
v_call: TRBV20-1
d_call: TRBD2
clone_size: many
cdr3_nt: TGCAGTGCTAGTCCTAGCGGCAATGAGCAGTTCTTC
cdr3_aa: CSASPSGNEQFF

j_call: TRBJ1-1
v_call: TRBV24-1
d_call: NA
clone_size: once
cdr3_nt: TGTGCCACCAGTGATTTTTATGGCACTGAAGCTTTCTTT
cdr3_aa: CATSDFYGTEAFF

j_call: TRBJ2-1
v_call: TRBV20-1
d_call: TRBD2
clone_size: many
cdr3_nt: TGCAGTGCTGCGCCTAGCGGGAGTTTCAATGAGCAGTTCTTC
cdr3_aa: CSAAPSGSFNEQFF

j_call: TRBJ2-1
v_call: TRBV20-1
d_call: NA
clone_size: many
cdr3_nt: TGCAGTGCTAAAAAGGGGACGGCCCGTAATGAGCAGTTCTTC
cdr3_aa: CSAKKGTARNEQFF

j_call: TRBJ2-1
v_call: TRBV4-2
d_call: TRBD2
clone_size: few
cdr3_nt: TGTGCCAGCAGCCAAGGTACTAGCGGGCCTCCGGTGAATGAGCAGTTCTTC
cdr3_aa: CASSQGTSGPPVNEQFF

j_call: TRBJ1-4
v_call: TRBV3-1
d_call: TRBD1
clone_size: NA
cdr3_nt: TGTGCCAGCAGCCAAAGGGGACAGCTTAATGAAAAACTGTTTTTT
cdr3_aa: CASSQRGQLNEKLFF

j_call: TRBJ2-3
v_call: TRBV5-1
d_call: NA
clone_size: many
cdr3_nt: TGCGCCAGCAGCCCTAGGGGGTCGCGGGAGTCAGATACGCAGTATTTT
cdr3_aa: CASSPRGSRESDTQYF

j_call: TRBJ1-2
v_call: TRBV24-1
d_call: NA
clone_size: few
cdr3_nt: TGTGCCACCAGTGACCCAACAGTGATCTATGGCTACACCTTC
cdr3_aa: CATSDPTVIYGYTF

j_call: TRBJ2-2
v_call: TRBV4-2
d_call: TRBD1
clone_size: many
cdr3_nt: TGTGCCAGCAGCCTACAGGGGCCGAACACCGGGGAGCTGTTTTTT
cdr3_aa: CASSLQGPNTGELFF

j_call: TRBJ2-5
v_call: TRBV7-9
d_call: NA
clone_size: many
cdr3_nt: TGTGCCAGCAGCCCAGGCGGCAGGGGTCCCGAGGGGGAGACCCAGTACTTC
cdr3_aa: CASSPGGRGPEGETQYF

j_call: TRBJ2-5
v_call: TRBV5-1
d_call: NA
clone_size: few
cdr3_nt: TGCGCCAGCAGTCACACCTCCCACCAAGAGACCCAGTACTTC
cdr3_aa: CASSHTSHQETQYF

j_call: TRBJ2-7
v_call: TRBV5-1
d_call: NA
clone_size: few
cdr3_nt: TGCGCCAGCAGCTGGACGGACGACCGATACGAGCAGTACTTC
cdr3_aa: CASSWTDDRYEQYF

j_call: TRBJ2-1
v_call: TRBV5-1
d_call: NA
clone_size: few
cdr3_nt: TGCGCCAGCAGCCCGGGCCCTACGGAGGGCAATGAGCAGTTCTTC
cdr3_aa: CASSPGPTEGNEQFF

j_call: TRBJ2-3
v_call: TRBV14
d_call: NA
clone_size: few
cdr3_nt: TGTGCCAGCAGCCAAGAGCGGTTAGATACGCAGTATTTT
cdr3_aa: CASSQERLDTQYF

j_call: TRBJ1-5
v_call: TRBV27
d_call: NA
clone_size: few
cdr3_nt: TGTGCCAGCAGAAGGGTCAGCAATCAGCCCCAGCATTTT
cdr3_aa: CASRRVSNQPQHF

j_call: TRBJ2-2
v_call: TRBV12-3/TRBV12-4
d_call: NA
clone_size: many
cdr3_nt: TGTGCCAGCAGTTTAATGCCCAGGAACACCGGGGAGCTGTTTTTT
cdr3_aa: CASSLMPRNTGELFF

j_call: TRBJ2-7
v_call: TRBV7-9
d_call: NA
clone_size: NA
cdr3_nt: TGTGCCAGCAGCTTAGTTCTGGGCGGCTACGAGCAGTACTTC
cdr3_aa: CASSLVLGGYEQYF

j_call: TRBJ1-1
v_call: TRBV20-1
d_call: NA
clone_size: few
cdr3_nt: TGCAGTGCTAGAGACCACCGGGCTAGCAACACTGAAGCTTTCTTT
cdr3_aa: CSARDHRASNTEAFF

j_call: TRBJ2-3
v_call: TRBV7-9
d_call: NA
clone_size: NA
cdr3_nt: TGTGCCAGCAGCTTTGGGGGCCCTAGCGACGATACGCAGTATTTT
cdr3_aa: CASSFGGPSDDTQYF

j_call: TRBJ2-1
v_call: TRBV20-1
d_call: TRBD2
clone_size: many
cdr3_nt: TGCAGTGCTAGAGCAGACCTAGCGGGAGGGGACAATGAGCAGTTCTTC
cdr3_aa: CSARADLAGGDNEQFF

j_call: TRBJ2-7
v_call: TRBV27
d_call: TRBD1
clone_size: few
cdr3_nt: TGTGCCAGCAGTCCTAAGACAGGGTTCTACTACGAGCAGTACTTC
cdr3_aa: CASSPKTGFYYEQYF

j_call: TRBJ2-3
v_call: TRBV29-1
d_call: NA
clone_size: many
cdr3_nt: TGCAGCGTTGAAGATTCTGTTTCAGTTGCAGATACGCAGTATTTT
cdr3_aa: CSVEDSVSVADTQYF

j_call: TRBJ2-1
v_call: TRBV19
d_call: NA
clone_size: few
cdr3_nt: TGTGCCAGTAGTTGGGCGATATCCTACAATGAGCAGTTCTTC
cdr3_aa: CASSWAISYNEQFF

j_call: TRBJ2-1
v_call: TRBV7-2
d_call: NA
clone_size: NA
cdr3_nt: TGTGCCAGCAGCTTAGGTATCCACAACAATGAGCAGTTCTTC
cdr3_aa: CASSLGIHNNEQFF

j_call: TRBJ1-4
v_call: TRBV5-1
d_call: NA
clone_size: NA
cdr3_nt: TGCGCCAGCAGCCCCGTTGCAACTAATGAAAAACTGTTTTTT
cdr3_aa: CASSPVATNEKLFF

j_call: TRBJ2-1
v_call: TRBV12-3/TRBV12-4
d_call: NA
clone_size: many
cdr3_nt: TGTGCCAGCAGCTCTCAGGCACGGGGTGAGCAGTTCTTC
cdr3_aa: CASSSQARGEQFF

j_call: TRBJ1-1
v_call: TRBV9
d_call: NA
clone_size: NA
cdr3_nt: TGTGCCAGCAGCGCCGTGGTGGGTCCGGGCACTGAAGCTTTCTTT
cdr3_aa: CASSAVVGPGTEAFF

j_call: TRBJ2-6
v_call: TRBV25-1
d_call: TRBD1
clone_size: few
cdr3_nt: TGTGCCAGCGGCCACAGGGGCACTGGGGCCAACGTCCTGACTTTC
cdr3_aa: CASGHRGTGANVLTF

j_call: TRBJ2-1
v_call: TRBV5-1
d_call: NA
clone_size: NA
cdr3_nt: TGCGCCAGCAGCTTGATCGCAGGCGTCTCCTACAATGAGCAGTTCTTC
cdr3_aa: CASSLIAGVSYNEQFF